These T cell receptor beta chains were read from a single sample in a study of blood T cell repertoires in COVID-19. Sequencing was performed with immunoSEQ multiplex PCR; in TCRdb, only in-frame clones are kept and a portion is missing. Of more than 200,000 clones in the sample, around 83% were seen once. Sequences were obtained from peripheral blood. These receptors all stem from a middle-aged man with active or convalescent COVID-19. The CDR3 runs from the conserved cysteine through the conserved F or W. A D gene is named only where the DNA matches it firmly. Clone sizes are given selectively: once, few, many, or a class where the clone is expanded.

V gene	J gene	D gene	clone size	CDR3 DNA	CDR3 protein
TRBV11-2	TRBJ1-1	-	few	TGTGCCAGCAGCTTAGGCAGGGATGAGGCTGAAGCTTTCTTT	CASSLGRDEAEAFF
TRBV19	TRBJ1-1	-	-	TGTGCCATCAGCCCGGGAGTGAACACTGAAGCTTTCTTT	CAISPGVNTEAFF
TRBV10-3	TRBJ1-1	TRBD1	-	TGTGCCATCAGTGACAAGACAGGGGCGGTCACTGAAGCTTTCTTT	CAISDKTGAVTEAFF
TRBV5-1	TRBJ2-2	-	-	TGCGCCAGCAGCTTGGGCGGTTCCTACACCGGGGAGCTGTTTTTT	CASSLGGSYTGELFF
TRBV6-5	TRBJ1-2	TRBD1	-	TGTGCCAGCAGCGGGAGGGGGCAGTATGGCTACACCTTC	CASSGRGQYGYTF
TRBV9	TRBJ2-1	TRBD2	-	TGTGCCAGCAGCGTAGGAGAAAGCGGGGGGTTCTACAATGAGCAGTTCTTC	CASSVGESGGFYNEQFF
TRBV6-5	TRBJ1-2	TRBD1	few	TGTGCCAGCAGTTACTCGACAGGGGAGTATGGCTACACCTTC	CASSYSTGEYGYTF
TRBV24-1	TRBJ2-3	-	few	TGTGCCACCAGTGATTTAAGCGTGCGGGATACGCAGTATTTT	CATSDLSVRDTQYF
TRBV14	TRBJ2-1	-	-	TGTGCCAGCAGCCCCGGCCGCGGGACGGGAGAATACAATGAGCAGTTCTTC	CASSPGRGTGEYNEQFF
TRBV30	TRBJ1-2	-	-	TGTGCCTGGAGTGTACAGGGTGTCCGCGGCTTCACCTTC	CAWSVQGVRGFTF
TRBV24-1	TRBJ2-7	-	-	TGTGCCACCAGTGGGGCCCCGAAGCCCTACGAGCAGTACTTC	CATSGAPKPYEQYF
TRBV5-4	TRBJ2-1	-	once	TGTGCCAGCAGCTATGGCGGCCCGGGGAGCTCCTACAATGAGCAGTTCTTC	CASSYGGPGSSYNEQFF
TRBV4-2	TRBJ2-5	-	-	TGTGCCAGCAGCCAAGTAATGGAGCAAGAGACCCAGTACTTC	CASSQVMEQETQYF
TRBV5-1	TRBJ1-2	TRBD1	-	TGCGCCAGCAGCCTAGGACAGGGGGACTATGGCTACACCTTC	CASSLGQGDYGYTF
TRBV5-1	TRBJ1-2	TRBD1	once	TGCGCCAGCAGCCTAGGACAGGGCAGTGGAGGCTATGGCTACACCTTC	CASSLGQGSGGYGYTF
TRBV6-5	TRBJ1-3	-	-	TGTGCCAGCAGTTCGTATTCCGGAAACACCATATATTTT	CASSSYSGNTIYF
TRBV6-2/TRBV6-3	TRBJ2-6	TRBD2	-	TGTGCCAGCAGTCTAGCGGGGGGCTCTGGGGCCAACGTCCTGACTTTC	CASSLAGGSGANVLTF
TRBV5-8	TRBJ2-2	TRBD2	-	TGTGCCAGCAGCCTTTGGGGGGGTGTCGGGGAGCTGTTTTTT	CASSLWGGVGELFF
TRBV19	TRBJ1-1	-	-	TGTGCCAGTAGTGGACAGATCAACACTGAAGCTTTCTTT	CASSGQINTEAFF
TRBV20-1	TRBJ1-1	-	-	TGCAGTGCTAGTAGGACAGCGAACACTGAAGCTTTCTTT	CSASRTANTEAFF
TRBV10-1	TRBJ2-7	TRBD2	-	TGCGCCAGCAGTGAGAGTCGGGGGGGGGAACAGGGTAACCCCTACGAGCAGTACTTC	CASSESRGGEQGNPYEQYF
TRBV19	TRBJ2-5	TRBD1	-	TGTGCCAGTAGTATCAAGGGACAGGGGGTGCCCGATGCCCAGTACTTC	CASSIKGQGVPDAQYF
TRBV7-2	TRBJ1-2	-	-	TGTGCCAGCAGCTCCACGACAGGTGGCTACACCTTC	CASSSTTGGYTF
TRBV6-1	TRBJ2-7	TRBD1	-	TGTGCCAGCAGGGAACAGGGGGCTTCCTACGAGCAGTACTTC	CASREQGASYEQYF
TRBV20-1	TRBJ1-1	-	-	TGCAGTGCTAGTAGGAATAGAGACTTTAACACTGAAGCTTTCTTT	CSASRNRDFNTEAFF
TRBV19	TRBJ2-1	-	-	TGTGCCAGTAGTATACACTACAATGAGCAGTTCTTC	CASSIHYNEQFF
TRBV11-2	TRBJ1-2	-	-	TGTGCCAGCAGCTCCCCTCCCGGCTCCCAGGGCTATGGCTACACCTTC	CASSSPPGSQGYGYTF
TRBV25-1	TRBJ2-7	-	-	TGTGCCAGCAGTGAATATGGGGGGAGCGAGCAGTACTTC	CASSEYGGSEQYF
TRBV3-1/TRBV3-2	TRBJ1-1	-	few	TGTGCCAGCAGCCAAGACCTAACTCAGGATTTGAACACTGAAGCTTTCTTT	CASSQDLTQDLNTEAFF
TRBV4-1	TRBJ1-4	-	-	TGCGCCAGCAGCCAGAGGGCTAATGCTATCAATGAAAAACTGTTTTTT	CASSQRANAINEKLFF
TRBV12-5	TRBJ2-5	TRBD1	-	TGTGCTAGTGGCAAGGGACAGGGAAGCGGGAAAACCCAGTACTTC	CASGKGQGSGKTQYF
TRBV4-1	TRBJ2-5	-	once	TGCGCCAGCAGCCAAGATAACGCTAGGCCAGGGCCCTGGGAGACCCAGTACTTC	CASSQDNARPGPWETQYF
TRBV10-3	TRBJ1-5	-	-	TGTGCCATCACCTCGAGGAGGGACGCGAGCAATCAGCCCCAGCATTTT	CAITSRRDASNQPQHF
TRBV7-2	TRBJ2-6	TRBD2	-	TGTGCCAGCAGCTTAGTAGTCCTAGCGGGGGTGTATGGGGCCAACGTCCTGACTTTC	CASSLVVLAGVYGANVLTF
TRBV5-1	TRBJ2-2	TRBD1	-	TGCGCCAGCAGCCGGGGCCCGACAGGGATCGGGGAGCTGTTTTTT	CASSRGPTGIGELFF
TRBV19	TRBJ1-5	-	-	TGTGCCAGTACGGGGGGGGCGATCAATCAGCCCCAGCATTTT	CASTGGAINQPQHF
TRBV27	TRBJ1-5	TRBD1	-	TGTGCCAGCAGTTTATACAGGGGGGGCAATCAGCCCCAGCATTTT	CASSLYRGGNQPQHF
TRBV5-5	TRBJ2-2	-	-	TGTGCCAGCAGCTTGGGGCTAGCGCTAAACACCGGGGAGCTGTTTTTT	CASSLGLALNTGELFF
TRBV3-1/TRBV3-2	TRBJ1-2	-	-	TGTGCCAGCAGCCAGAGGATCACCTATGGCTACACCTTC	CASSQRITYGYTF
TRBV2	TRBJ2-1	TRBD2	-	TGTGCCAGCAGTGAAGACGGACTAGCGGGGGTGAGTGAGCAGTTCTTC	CASSEDGLAGVSEQFF
TRBV6-4	TRBJ2-3	-	-	TGTGCCAGCAGTGACTATCCGGGAACAACAGATACGCAGTATTTT	CASSDYPGTTDTQYF
TRBV11-1	TRBJ2-2	-	many	TGTGCCAGCAGTAGCGGCGGGTACACCGGGGAGCTGTTTTTT	CASSSGGYTGELFF
TRBV19	TRBJ1-5	-	-	TGTGCCAGTAGTATTGAGGGAAGGGATCAGCCCCAGCATTTT	CASSIEGRDQPQHF
TRBV7-2	TRBJ2-7	-	-	TGTGCCAGCAGCCCCTGGCAGGGTAGGGAGCAGTACTTC	CASSPWQGREQYF
TRBV4-1	TRBJ2-5	-	-	TGCGCCAGCAGCCAAGAACGAGGAGGGGGCGAGGAGACCCAGTACTTC	CASSQERGGGEETQYF
TRBV3-1/TRBV3-2	TRBJ1-2	-	-	TGTGCCAGCAGCCACCGGGGGGGGGCTAGGGGCTACACCTTC	CASSHRGGARGYTF
TRBV20-1	TRBJ1-6	TRBD1	-	TGCAGTGCTAGTCGGACAGGGGTGGATAATTCACCCCTCCACTTT	CSASRTGVDNSPLHF
TRBV9	TRBJ2-1	TRBD2	few	TGTGCCAGCAGCATCGGGACTAGCGGGAGGACTGAGCAGTTCTTC	CASSIGTSGRTEQFF
TRBV5-1	TRBJ1-2	-	-	TGCGCCAGCAGCGAGGCTAACTATGGCTACACCTTC	CASSEANYGYTF
TRBV9	TRBJ2-7	-	-	TGTGCCAGCAGCGTAGAGCCAGGCACAAACTACGAGCAGTACTTC	CASSVEPGTNYEQYF
TRBV5-6	TRBJ2-7	TRBD1	few	TGTGCCAGCAGCCCTGGCCTGCCTCAGGGGGAGTGGGAGCAGTACTTC	CASSPGLPQGEWEQYF
TRBV24-1	TRBJ2-1	-	-	TGTGCCACCAGTGATTTGTCCCCGGGAAACTACAATGAGCAGTTCTTC	CATSDLSPGNYNEQFF
TRBV29-1	TRBJ1-2	-	few	TGCAGCGTTGAAGAACTTGGCGGTTCTAACTATGGCTACACCTTC	CSVEELGGSNYGYTF
TRBV24-1	TRBJ1-2	TRBD1	-	TGTGCCACCAGTGACCACCGGACAGGCTATGGCTACACCTTC	CATSDHRTGYGYTF
TRBV7-2	TRBJ1-3	-	-	TGTGCCAGCAGCCTAATGGCAGGCGCCCGCTCTGGAAACACCATATATTTT	CASSLMAGARSGNTIYF
TRBV27	TRBJ2-7	-	-	TGTGCCAGCAGTTCCCTAGCCGGCTACGAGCAGTACTTC	CASSSLAGYEQYF
TRBV3-1/TRBV3-2	TRBJ1-2	-	-	TGTGCCAGCAGCCAAGACGGCGGGATTAACTATGGCTACACCTTC	CASSQDGGINYGYTF
TRBV28	TRBJ1-2	-	-	TGTGCCAGCAGTTACCAACAGGGTTCGGGCTACACCTTC	CASSYQQGSGYTF
TRBV29-1	TRBJ2-2	-	few	TGCAGCGTCAACTTTGGGGGGACCGGGGAGCTGTTTTTT	CSVNFGGTGELFF